The 23 T cell receptor beta chains below all came from one sample that was sequenced in a study of PD-L1 blockade in urothelial cancer. Assay: immunoSEQ multiplex PCR; the TCRdb copy retains only in-frame clones and omits some. The sample includes roughly 120,000 clones, approximately 90% seen only once; the top ten take around 1.7%. As for time point: peripheral blood 6 weeks after treatment start. Here the sequenced sample was PBMCs, taken around atezolizumab (anti-PD-L1) treatment. These TCRs come from a man aged 55-75 years with urothelial cancer.

The chain links TRBV7-2 to TRBJ1-6; a possible D gene is TRBD1 (5 bases). This CDR3 comprises 15 residues. Germline lookup yields CDR1 SGHTA and CDR2 FQGNSA. V lost 1 base, J lost 9 bases, and 13 bases lay in between. The CDR3 reads CASSLGGSVGSPLHF. The CDR3 bases are TGTGCCAGCAGCTTAGGGGGCTCCGTAGGTTCACCCCTCCACTTT.

This clone appeared once. The chain carries TRBV11-3 and TRBJ2-5; TRBD2 agrees at 13 bases. The germline gives CDR1 SGHNT, CDR2 YENEEA. The CDR3 contains 15 residues. The ends lost 5 bases at V and 3 bases at J; junction bases unmatched: 3. CDR3 protein: CASSTGLAGEETQYF. CDR3 DNA sequence: TGTGCCAGCAGCACCGGACTAGCGGGGGAAGAGACCCAGTACTTC.

This sequence joins TRBV7-2 and TRBJ2-7, with 15 nucleotides matching TRBD2. The CDR3 extends over 16 amino acids. Germline loops: CDR1 SGHTA, CDR2 FQGNSA. V was clipped by 1 base and J by 6 bases; unmatched bases: 4. CDR3 sequence reads: CASSLEGLAGGSEQYF. In nucleotides, the CDR3 is TGTGCCAGCAGCTTAGAGGGACTAGCGGGAGGCTCCGAGCAGTACTTC. The whole variable domain, remainder taken from reference TRBV7-2 and TRBJ2-7, is GAGVSQSPSNKVTEKGKDVELRCDPISGHTALYWYRQSLGQGLEFLIYFQGNSAPDKSGLPSDRFSAERTGGSVSTLTIQRTQQEDSAVYLCASSLEGLAGGSEQYFGPGTRLTVT.

This chain joins TRBV27 and TRBJ1-2, with D possibly matching TRBD1 (5 bases). Germline V gives CDR1 MNHEY, CDR2 SMNVEV (reference sequence). There are 16 residues in the CDR3. V lost 6 bases and J 8 bases, leaving 25 bases between the germline ends. The CDR3 loop reads CASRGLGQGWPNGYTF. DNA for the CDR3: TGTGCCAGCAGGGGGCTGGGGCAGGGATGGCCGAACGGCTACACCTTC.

V gene TRBV2 combines with J gene TRBJ2-5; 12 nucleotides line up with TRBD2. CDR3 length: 13 residues. Germline CDR1 SNHLY, CDR2 FYNNEI. Losses at the gene ends were 6 bases for V and 7 bases for J; bases not matched to a gene: 3. The CDR3 reads CASSGGLAGTQYF. The CDR3 bases are TGTGCCAGCAGCGGGGGACTAGCGGGGACCCAGTACTTC. Supplemented by reference TRBV2 and TRBJ2-5, the full variable domain reads EPEVTQTPSHQVTQMGQEVILRCVPISNHLYFYWYRQILGQKVEFLVSFYNNEISEKSEIFDDQFSVERPDGSNFTLKIRSTKLEDSAMYFCASSGGLAGTQYFGPGTRLLVL.

The chain is built from TRBV19 and TRBJ2-1; D unresolved. Trimming pared 3 bases from V and 7 bases from J, leaving 10 bases between. Germline V gives CDR1 LNHDA, CDR2 SQIVND (reference sequence). The CDR3 is made up of 13 amino acids. The CDR3 nucleotides are TGTGCCAGTAGTATTGGCAGGTTGAATGAGCAGTTCTTC. As protein: CASSIGRLNEQFF. The full variable domain, in which reference TRBV19 and TRBJ2-1 provide the parts outside the CDR3, is DGGITQSPKYLFRKEGQNVTLSCEQNLNHDAMYWYRQDPGQGLRLIYYSQIVNDFQKGDIAEGYSVSREKKESFPLTVTSAQKNPTAFYLCASSIGRLNEQFFGPGTRLTVL.

This rearrangement joins TRBV5-6 to TRBJ2-1; 9 bases agree with TRBD1. The V gene end was trimmed by 4 bases and the J gene end by 5 bases; junction bases not matched to a gene: 10. The CDR3 covers 16 residues. Germline CDR1 and CDR2: SGHDT and YYEEEE. The CDR3 DNA is TGTGCCAGCAGCCCTCAAAGACGGACAGGGGACAATGAGCAGTTCTTC. Protein: CASSPQRRTGDNEQFF.

The chain joins TRBV29-1 to TRBJ2-2; perhaps TRBD2 as D (5 bases). V lost 7 bases to trimming and J lost 0 bases, with 12 bases between them. CDR1 SQVTM and CDR2 ANQGSEA come from the germline V gene. This CDR3 is built from 14 residues. CDR3 DNA sequence: TGCAGCGGCCGGGCCGGGACGAACACCGGGGAGCTGTTTTTT. Translation gives CSGRAGTNTGELFF.

The chain links TRBV28 to TRBJ2-7; D perhaps matches TRBD2 (6 bases). V lost 5 bases and J lost 6, with 14 bases in between. Looked up from germline, CDR1 is MDHEN and CDR2 is SYDVKM. CDR3 length: 13 residues. The DNA of the CDR3 is TGTGCCAGCAGTCCTAACGGACTACGCGAGCAGTACTTC. It translates to CASSPNGLREQYF.

The CDR3 coding sequence is TGTGCCAGCAGCCAAGATAGCGGGACTAGGGCCTACAATGAGCAGTTCTTC. It encodes CASSQDSGTRAYNEQFF. The chain employs TRBV4-2 and TRBJ2-1; 8 bases agree with TRBD2. The CDR3 length is 17 residues. V shed 0 bases and J 2 bases; nucleotides not matched to a gene: 6. In germline, CDR1 is LGHNA, CDR2 YNFKEQ.

CDR3 in amino acids: CASSFDRAGNTIYF. In DNA form, the CDR3 reads TGTGCCAGCAGCTTCGACAGGGCTGGAAACACCATATATTTT. This chain links TRBV13 with TRBJ1-3; 7 bases are shared with TRBD1. Germline CDR1 is PRHDT and CDR2 is FYEKMQ (reference sequence). With 3 bases clipped from V and 2 bases from J, the junction kept 1 base outside the gene matches. This CDR3 region has 14 residues.

The chain uses TRBV4-2 and TRBJ2-5; TRBD2 aligns across 16 bases. There are 16 residues in the CDR3. Trimming took 5 bases from V and 5 from J; bases not matched to a gene: 5. Germline V gene sequence: CDR1 LGHNA, CDR2 YNFKEQ. The CDR3 protein is CASSSGLAGGRETQYF. The CDR3, as DNA: TGTGCCAGCAGCTCGGGACTAGCGGGGGGGCGGGAGACCCAGTACTTC.

The J gene is TRBJ1-6, the V gene TRBV28; no firm D call. Per germline, CDR1 MDHEN and CDR2 SYDVKM. With 5 bases removed from V and 9 bases from J, the gap between germline ends came to 14 bases. The CDR3 has 14 residues. CDR3 in amino acids: CASSPPGRPSPLHF. The CDR3 DNA sequence: TGTGCCAGCAGTCCCCCAGGAAGGCCTTCACCCCTCCACTTT.

The V and J genes are TRBV5-5 and TRBJ2-7; perhaps TRBD2 as D (5 bases). Trimming removed 6 bases from V and 4 bases from J, with 14 bases in between. CDR1 is SGHKS and CDR2 is YYEKEE in the germline V gene (reference sequence). The CDR3 has 13 residues. In DNA form, the CDR3 reads TGTGCCAGCACTCGGGGAGCCCAATACGAGCAGTACTTC. Translation: CASTRGAQYEQYF.

This chain connects TRBV11-3 to TRBJ2-1; TRBD2 matches at 8 bases. Germline lookup yields CDR1 SGHNT and CDR2 YENEEA. V shed 4 bases, J shed 9 bases, and the junction held 11 bases outside the gene matches. The CDR3 runs to 15 residues. CDR3 sequence: CASSSTSPGGSEQFF. As DNA, the CDR3 is TGTGCCAGCAGCTCCACGTCTCCGGGGGGGAGTGAGCAGTTCTTC.

Note on this clone: This may stem from a read error, because a much larger clone lies one nucleotide away. The chain joins TRBV7-9 to TRBJ1-1; D gene unclear. The germline V gene has CDR1 SEHNR and CDR2 FQNEAQ (reference sequence). The CDR3 length is 12 residues. The CDR3 is CTSSLAGTEAFF. DNA of the CDR3: TGTACCAGCAGCTTGGCGGGTACTGAAGCTTTCTTT.

V usage is TRBV27 and J usage is TRBJ2-1, with 9 bases matching TRBD2. V was clipped by 0 bases and J by 5 bases; unmatched bases: 5. This CDR3 comprises 16 residues. Germline V gives CDR1 MNHEY, CDR2 SMNVEV (reference sequence). The CDR3 DNA is TGTGCCAGCAGTTTATCTGCGGGAGGGACTCACAATGAGCAGTTCTTC. It translates to CASSLSAGGTHNEQFF.

V gene TRBV6-5 combines with J gene TRBJ2-7; 9 bases line up with TRBD1. The J segment lost 2 bases and the V segment lost 8 bases, leaving 7 bases of the junction unmatched. Per germline, CDR1 MNHEY and CDR2 SVGAGI. The CDR3 loop spans 14 amino acids. The CDR3: CASRWGQGAYEQYF. The CDR3 nucleotides are TGTGCCAGCCGCTGGGGACAGGGAGCCTACGAGCAGTACTTC.

The chain links TRBV11-3 to TRBJ1-6; a weak D match, TRBD1 (6 bases). This CDR3 spans 16 amino acids. Between the trimmed V and J ends, which lost 0 bases and 7 bases, there was a span of 13 bases. Germline values: CDR1 SGHNT, CDR2 YENEEA. CDR3 nucleotides: TGTGCCAGCAGCTTAGAAAGAACAGGGAGAAATTCACCCCTCCACTTT. It translates to CASSLERTGRNSPLHF.

The chain carries TRBV7-9 and TRBJ2-1, with TRBD2 matching 9 bases. Germline V lookup: CDR1 SEHNR, CDR2 FQNEAQ (reference sequence). The J segment lost 8 bases and the V segment lost 4 bases, leaving 9 bases of the junction unmatched. This CDR3 is 15 amino acids long. The CDR3 region is CASSSTSGPPHEQFF. The DNA for the CDR3 is TGTGCCAGCAGCTCCACTAGCGGGCCCCCACATGAGCAGTTCTTC.

V is TRBV2 and J is TRBJ1-4; D uncertain. Trimming shortened V by 4 bases and J by 5 bases, and 8 bases separated the two germline ends. The CDR3 totals 13 residues. Germline V gene data show CDR1 as SNHLY and CDR2 as FYNNEI. CDR3 in amino acids: CASSGWRNEKLFF. The CDR3 DNA follows: TGTGCCAGCAGTGGGTGGAGAAATGAAAAACTGTTTTTT.

This clone has a single count. The rearrangement uses TRBV28 and TRBJ2-1, with D perhaps matching TRBD1 (6 bases). Germline lookup yields CDR1 MDHEN and CDR2 SYDVKM. V was clipped by 6 bases and J by 0 bases, with 12 bases between them. The CDR3 loop spans 15 amino acids. CDR3 sequence (DNA): TGTGCCAGCAGGTCCGGACAGCTCTCCTACAATGAGCAGTTCTTC. Its translation: CASRSGQLSYNEQFF.

The V and J genes are TRBV4-2 and TRBJ1-5; D perhaps matches TRBD1 (6 bases). V lost 1 base and J lost 10, with 14 bases in between. The CDR3 sequence is 14 residues long. Per the germline V gene, CDR1 is LGHNA and CDR2 is YNFKEQ. The CDR3 nucleotides are TGTGCCAGCAGCCAAGGGACAGTCTCGGGACCCCAGCATTTT. As protein: CASSQGTVSGPQHF.